This T cell receptor beta chain was profiled in a study of tissue T cells after allogeneic stem cell transplantation. General study points: Tissue-detected TCR repertoire was only partly captured by blood and spleen T cells. Motif-based clustering found tissue-specific repertoire signatures shared across patients, though few clones were shared. Within patients, tissue anatomy strongly shaped TCR repertoire composition.

As regards this clone: Antigen unknown. The gene symbols are mouse symbols. The read ends 1 residue before the CDR3 terminus; that terminus is restored from the germline J gene. The same CDR3 also results from other DNA sequences found in this sample.

The method was immunoSEQ multiplex PCR; TCRdb's version includes in-frame clones alone and lacks a portion of them. This table has some 10,000 clones, 45% appearing once. Germline V CDR1 and CDR2: KGHPV, FQNQEV (reference sequence). V was pared by 3 bases and J by 6 bases, with 3 bases of the junction left unmatched. The CDR3 spans 14 residues. Noted time point: mouse harvest day 7 after allogeneic transplant. Tail vein injection delivered 10^7 T-cell-depleted bone marrow cells and 10^6 splenic CD5+ T cells. B6 (H2b) cells into BALB/c (H2d) mice; tissues taken at day 7 or 14. This clonotype was obtained from a female BALB/c mouse given C57BL/6 T cells with graft-versus-host disease after an allogeneic hematopoietic cell transplant. This chain connects TRBV26 to TRBJ2-5; 10 bases line up with TRBD2. Sequencing input: gut tissue. CDR3 bases read: TGTGCCAGCAGTCTTCTGGGGGGGCGCGACACCCAGTAC. The encoded protein is CASSLLGGRDTQY. The entire CDR3 protein reads CASSLLGGRDTQYF.